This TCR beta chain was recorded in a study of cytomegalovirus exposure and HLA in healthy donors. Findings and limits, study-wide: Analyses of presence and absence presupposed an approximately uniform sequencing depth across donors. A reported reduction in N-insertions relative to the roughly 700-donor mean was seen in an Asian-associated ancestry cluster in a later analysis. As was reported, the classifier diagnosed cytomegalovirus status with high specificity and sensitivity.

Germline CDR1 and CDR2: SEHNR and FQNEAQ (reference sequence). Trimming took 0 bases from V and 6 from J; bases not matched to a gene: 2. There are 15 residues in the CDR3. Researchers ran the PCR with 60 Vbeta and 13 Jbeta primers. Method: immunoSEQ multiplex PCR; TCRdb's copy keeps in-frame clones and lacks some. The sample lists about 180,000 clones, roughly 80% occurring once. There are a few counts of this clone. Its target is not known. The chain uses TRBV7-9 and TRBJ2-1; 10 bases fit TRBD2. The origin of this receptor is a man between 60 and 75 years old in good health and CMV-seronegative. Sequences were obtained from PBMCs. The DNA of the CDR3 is TGTGCCAGCAGCTTAGCCGGGACTAGCGTCAATGAGCAGTTCTTC. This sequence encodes CASSLAGTSVNEQFF.